This is a list of T cell receptor beta chains from one sample in a study of T-cell reconstitution after alpha-beta-depleted transplantation in children. TCRdb reprocessed the PCR reads via MiXCR and lists one record per CDR3 protein. The sample holds over 200,000 distinct CDR3 sequences, approximately 10% seen once. Sequenced material: PBMCs, taken before TCRalphabeta/CD19-depleted stem cell transplant. These receptors all come from a child in the first two years of life with acute myeloid leukemia, due to receive a stem cell transplant. Each CDR3 is given with its conserved first and last residue. A D gene is named only where the DNA matches it firmly. Size is stated as once, few or many counts, or a class when the clone is expanded.

CDR3 protein: CASSLSSGGGEQFF; CDR3 DNA: TGCGCCAGCAGCTTATCTAGCGGAGGAGGAGAGCAGTTCTTC; D gene: TRBD2; J gene: TRBJ2-1; V gene: TRBV5-1; clone size: many
CDR3 protein: CAWSQTPGQGRNTIYF; CDR3 DNA: TGTGCCTGGAGCCAGACCCCGGGACAGGGGCGAAACACCATATATTTT; D gene: TRBD1; J gene: TRBJ1-3; V gene: TRBV30; clone size: many
CDR3 protein: CASSPRQGGTYEQYF; CDR3 DNA: TGTGCCAGCAGCCCCCGACAGGGAGGGACCTACGAGCAGTACTTC; D gene: -; J gene: TRBJ2-7; V gene: TRBV7-6; clone size: few
CDR3 protein: CASSPDRLAGSNEQFF; CDR3 DNA: TGTGCCAGCAGCCCAGACCGACTAGCGGGAAGCAATGAGCAGTTCTTC; D gene: TRBD2; J gene: TRBJ2-1; V gene: TRBV7-9; clone size: many
CDR3 protein: CASSPISTGPGSGANVLTF; CDR3 DNA: TGTGCCAGCTCACCAATCTCCACAGGGCCTGGCTCTGGGGCCAACGTCCTGACTTTC; D gene: -; J gene: TRBJ2-6; V gene: TRBV18; clone size: few
CDR3 protein: CATSPRAEQNSNQPQHF; CDR3 DNA: TGTGCCACCAGCCCCCGAGCGGAACAGAATAGCAATCAGCCCCAGCATTTT; D gene: -; J gene: TRBJ1-5; V gene: TRBV15; clone size: many
CDR3 protein: CSAIPSGSSEQYF; CDR3 DNA: TGCAGTGCTATTCCTAGCGGGAGTTCTGAGCAGTACTTC; D gene: TRBD2; J gene: TRBJ2-7; V gene: TRBV20-1; clone size: few
CDR3 protein: CASSDGGSPYNEQFF; CDR3 DNA: TGTGCCAGCAGTGATGGCGGGAGTCCTTACAATGAGCAGTTCTTC; D gene: TRBD2; J gene: TRBJ2-1; V gene: TRBV6-4; clone size: many
CDR3 protein: CSARNYDRERDNEQFF; CDR3 DNA: TGCAGTGCTAGAAATTACGATCGGGAGAGGGACAATGAGCAGTTCTTC; D gene: -; J gene: TRBJ2-1; V gene: TRBV20-1; clone size: many
CDR3 protein: CASSPGDSINSPLHF; CDR3 DNA: TGTGCCAGCAGTCCGGGGGACAGCATTAATTCACCCCTCCACTTT; D gene: TRBD1; J gene: TRBJ1-6; V gene: TRBV28; clone size: many
CDR3 protein: CSAQRAHRLLEQFF; CDR3 DNA: TGCAGTGCTCAGCGGGCCCACCGCTTGCTTGAGCAGTTCTTC; D gene: -; J gene: TRBJ2-1; V gene: TRBV20-1; clone size: many
CDR3 protein: CASSFSSGAVSYEQYF; CDR3 DNA: TGTGCCAGCAGTTTCTCTAGCGGGGCCGTGTCCTACGAGCAGTACTTC; D gene: TRBD2; J gene: TRBJ2-7; V gene: TRBV28; clone size: many
CDR3 protein: CASSPSAVGELFF; CDR3 DNA: TGCGCCAGCAGTCCCTCGGCGGTGGGGGAGCTGTTTTTT; D gene: -; J gene: TRBJ2-2; V gene: TRBV10-1; clone size: few
CDR3 protein: CASSPRGTPGDTQYF; CDR3 DNA: TGTGCCAGCAGTCCAAGGGGGACGCCAGGGGATACGCAGTATTTT; D gene: -; J gene: TRBJ2-3; V gene: TRBV11-3; clone size: few
CDR3 protein: CASSPGTYVRFGQYGDEQFF; CDR3 DNA: TGCGCCAGCAGCCCTGGTACATATGTCCGTTTTGGACAGTATGGGGATGAGCAGTTCTTC; D gene: -; J gene: TRBJ2-1; V gene: TRBV5-1; clone size: many
CDR3 protein: CASSSPQETQYF; CDR3 DNA: TGCGCCAGCAGCAGCCCCCAAGAGACCCAGTACTTC; D gene: -; J gene: TRBJ2-5; V gene: TRBV5-1; clone size: many